Given below is one T cell receptor beta chain in context. The entry originates in a study of CD8 T cells in Susac syndrome. CDR1 and CDR2 from the germline V gene are MDHEN and SYDVKM. The germline V and J ends were trimmed by 4 bases and 3 bases, with 15 bases remaining between them. The CDR3 covers 15 residues. Random hexamers were used to reverse transcribe an amount of about 0.45 to 1 ug RNA. One entry per CDR3 protein results from TCRdb running MiXCR on the immunoSEQ multiplex PCR reads. The sample consists of some 77,000 distinct CDR3 sequences, just over 90% of them appearing once. This rearrangement joins TRBV28 to TRBJ1-1; D gene unclear. The TCR sequence derives from a human donor with Susac syndrome. Sequencing was carried out using CD4+ T cells from PBMCs. The CDR3 coding sequence is TGTGCCAGCAGTTCGCGGAAAGGCGCCTACACTGAAGCTTTCTTT. It is translated as CASSSRKGAYTEAFF.